This TCR beta chain was recovered during a study of OX40 agonist ivuxolimab in advanced cancers. For the study at large: Aged roughly 23 to 90 with a mean of 60 years, they were about 78% male.

CDR3 length equals 10 residues. The assay was immunoSEQ multiplex PCR, and TCRdb's table has in-frame clones only and misses some. This sample has approximately 23,000 clones, with roughly 81% found just once. The sequencing used CD4+ or CD8+ T cells sorted from blood, collected in a trial of the OX40 agonist ivuxolimab. The clonotype originates from an adult with an advanced solid tumor such as melanoma, head and neck, liver or kidney cancer. The genes are TRBV12-2 and TRBJ2-3. TRBV12-2 constitutes a pseudogene. Written as DNA, the CDR3 is TGTGCAAGGATGACAGATACGCAGTATTTT. This sequence encodes CARMTDTQYF.